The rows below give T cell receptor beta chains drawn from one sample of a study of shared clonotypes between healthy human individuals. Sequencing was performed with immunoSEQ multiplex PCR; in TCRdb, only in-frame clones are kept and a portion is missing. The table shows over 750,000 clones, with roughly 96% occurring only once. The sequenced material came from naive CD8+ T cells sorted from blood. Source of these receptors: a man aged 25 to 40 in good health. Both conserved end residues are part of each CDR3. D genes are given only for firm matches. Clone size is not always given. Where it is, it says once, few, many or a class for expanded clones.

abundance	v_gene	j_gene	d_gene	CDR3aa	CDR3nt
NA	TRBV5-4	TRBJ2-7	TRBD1	CASSLATGTYEQYF	TGTGCCAGCAGCTTGGCGACAGGGACCTACGAGCAGTACTTC
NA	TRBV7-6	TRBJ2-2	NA	CASSSRNVGDTGELFF	TGTGCCAGCAGCTCCCGTAACGTGGGGGACACCGGGGAGCTGTTTTTT
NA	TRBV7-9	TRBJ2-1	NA	CASTSPLAVSGEQFF	TGTGCCAGCACCAGTCCACTTGCGGTCTCAGGGGAGCAGTTCTTC
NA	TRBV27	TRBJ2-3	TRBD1	CASSLEGAGADTQYF	TGTGCCAGCAGTTTAGAGGGGGCTGGGGCAGATACGCAGTATTTT
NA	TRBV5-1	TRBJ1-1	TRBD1	CASSPRTGASVAFF	TGCGCCAGCAGCCCCAGGACAGGGGCCTCCGTAGCTTTCTTT
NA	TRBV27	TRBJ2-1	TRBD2	CASSPESSGRIDEQFF	TGTGCCAGCAGTCCGGAATCTAGCGGGAGAATAGATGAGCAGTTCTTC
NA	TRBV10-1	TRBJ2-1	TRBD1	CASSDYGTAYNEQFF	TGCGCCAGCAGTGATTACGGGACAGCCTACAATGAGCAGTTCTTC
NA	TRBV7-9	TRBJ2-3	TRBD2	CASSHLAGGTDTQYF	TGTGCCAGCAGCCACCTAGCGGGAGGGACAGATACGCAGTATTTT
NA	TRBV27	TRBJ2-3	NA	CASSLIGDTQYF	TGTGCCAGCAGTCTGATAGGAGATACGCAGTATTTT
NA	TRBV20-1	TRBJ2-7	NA	CSAPDREQYF	TGCAGTGCACCCGACCGTGAGCAGTACTTC
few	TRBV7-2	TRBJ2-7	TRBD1	CASSDRDRVYEQYF	TGTGCCAGCAGCGACCGGGACAGGGTCTACGAGCAGTACTTC
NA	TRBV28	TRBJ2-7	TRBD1	CASSLGQASSYEQYF	TGTGCCAGCAGTCTCGGACAGGCCAGCTCCTACGAGCAGTACTTC
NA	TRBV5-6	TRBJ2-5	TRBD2	CASSPLGLAENQETQYF	TGTGCCAGCAGCCCGCTGGGACTAGCGGAAAACCAAGAGACCCAGTACTTC
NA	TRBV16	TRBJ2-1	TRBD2	CASSQTFTGGPPDEQFF	TGTGCCAGCAGCCAGACGTTCACGGGAGGGCCTCCGGATGAGCAGTTCTTC
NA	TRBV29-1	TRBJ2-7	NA	CSVGQRNTYEQYF	TGCAGCGTTGGACAGAGAAACACCTACGAGCAGTACTTC
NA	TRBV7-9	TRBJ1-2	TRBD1	CASSPDRANYGYTF	TGTGCCAGCAGCCCGGACAGGGCTAACTATGGCTACACCTTC
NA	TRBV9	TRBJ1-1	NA	CASSVGEMVEGTEAFF	TGTGCCAGCAGCGTAGGGGAGATGGTGGAAGGAACTGAAGCTTTCTTT
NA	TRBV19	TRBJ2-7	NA	CASSPGHLYEQYF	TGTGCCAGTAGCCCGGGCCACCTCTACGAGCAGTACTTC